These T cell receptor beta chains were read from a single sample in a study of Graves' ophthalmopathy and Graves' hyperthyroidism. MiXCR was run by TCRdb on the multiplex PCR reads, yielding one entry per CDR3 protein. The top ten hold 35% to 55% of the sample, which has roughly 230,000 distinct CDR3 sequences, 20% to 25% seen once. Sequenced sample: peripheral blood. The receptors stem from a woman aged 45 to 65 with Graves' ophthalmopathy. Both conserved end residues are part of each CDR3. The D gene is left open where the match is weak. The listing skips clone size in some rows; elsewhere it reads once, few, many or a size class.

D	V	J	size	DNA	CDR3
.	TRBV19	TRBJ1-2	.	TGTGCCAGTAGCCCCCGGGTGGAGAGTGGCTACACCTTC	CASSPRVESGYTF
TRBD2	TRBV12-3/TRBV12-4	TRBJ2-5	.	TGTGCCAGCAAACCGACTAGCGGGAGGGGAGAGACCCAGTACTTC	CASKPTSGRGETQYF
.	TRBV14	TRBJ2-2	many	TGTGCCAGCAGCCAATACAGGGACACCGGGGAGCTGTTTTTT	CASSQYRDTGELFF
.	TRBV6-5	TRBJ2-2	few	TGTGCCAGCAGTTACTCGGGTAACTCCGGGGAGCTGTTTTTT	CASSYSGNSGELFF
.	TRBV28	TRBJ2-7	many	TGTGCCAGCAGTTTAGTCTCTTGGGTCCCTACGAGTGGGCAGTACTTC	CASSLVSWVPTSGQYF
.	TRBV6-5	TRBJ2-7	many	TGTGCCAGCAGATTACAGGTTTACGAGCAGTACTTC	CASRLQVYEQYF
TRBD1	TRBV6-1	TRBJ2-7	once	TGTGCCAGCAGTGTCCGGGACAGGGGATCGTTCGAGCAGTACTTC	CASSVRDRGSFEQYF
TRBD2	TRBV6-2/TRBV6-3	TRBJ2-7	many	TGTGCCAGCAGTTCTGGGACTACCGGGGCCTACGAGCAGTACTTC	CASSSGTTGAYEQYF
TRBD1	TRBV28	TRBJ1-1	many	TGTGCCAGCTGGACAGGGGCGTCGTACACTGAAGCTTTCTTT	CASWTGASYTEAFF
.	TRBV11-2	TRBJ2-5	many	TGTGCCAGCAGCTTAGTAGGCTTTGTCCAAGAGACCCAGTACTTC	CASSLVGFVQETQYF
TRBD2	TRBV20-1	TRBJ2-7	many	TGCAGTGCCGAGGGGACTAGCGTAAGCTCCTACGAGCAGTACTTC	CSAEGTSVSSYEQYF
TRBD2	TRBV28	TRBJ2-4	.	TGTGCCAGCAGTTTAAGGCGGGAGGCCAAAAACATTCAGTACTTC	CASSLRREAKNIQYF
.	TRBV14	TRBJ2-6	many	TGTGCCAGCAGCCCTGGGGCCAACGTCCTGACTTTC	CASSPGANVLTF
TRBD1	TRBV29-1	TRBJ1-2	.	TGCAGCGTATCGGGACAGGGGATAGGGGGCTACACCTTC	CSVSGQGIGGYTF
TRBD1	TRBV27	TRBJ1-5	many	TGTGCCAGCCGGGACAGGGTATCAAATCAGCCCCAGCATTTT	CASRDRVSNQPQHF
TRBD1	TRBV28	TRBJ1-5	many	TGTGCCAGCAGTTTTCGGACAGGGTATAGCAATCAGCCCCAGCATTTT	CASSFRTGYSNQPQHF
.	TRBV18	TRBJ2-7	.	TGTGCCAGCTCACCACCTTCCAGGGAGCAGTACTTC	CASSPPSREQYF
.	TRBV5-1	TRBJ2-7	many	TGCGCCAGCAGCATCGGGGGAGGAACCTACGAGCAGTACTTC	CASSIGGGTYEQYF